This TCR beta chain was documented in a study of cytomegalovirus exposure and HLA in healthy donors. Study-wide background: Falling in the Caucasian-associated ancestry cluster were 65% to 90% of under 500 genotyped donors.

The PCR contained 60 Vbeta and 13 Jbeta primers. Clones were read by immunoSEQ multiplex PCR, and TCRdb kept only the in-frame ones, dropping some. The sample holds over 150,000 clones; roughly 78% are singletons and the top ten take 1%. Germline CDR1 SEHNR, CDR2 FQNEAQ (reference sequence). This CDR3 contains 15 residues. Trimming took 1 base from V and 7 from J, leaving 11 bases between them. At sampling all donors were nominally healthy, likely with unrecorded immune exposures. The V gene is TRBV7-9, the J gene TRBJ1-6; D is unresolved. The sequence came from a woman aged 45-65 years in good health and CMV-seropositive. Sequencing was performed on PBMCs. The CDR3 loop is CASSLVSAGNSPLHF. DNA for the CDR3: TGTGCCAGCAGCTTAGTCTCTGCGGGGAATTCACCCCTCCACTTT.